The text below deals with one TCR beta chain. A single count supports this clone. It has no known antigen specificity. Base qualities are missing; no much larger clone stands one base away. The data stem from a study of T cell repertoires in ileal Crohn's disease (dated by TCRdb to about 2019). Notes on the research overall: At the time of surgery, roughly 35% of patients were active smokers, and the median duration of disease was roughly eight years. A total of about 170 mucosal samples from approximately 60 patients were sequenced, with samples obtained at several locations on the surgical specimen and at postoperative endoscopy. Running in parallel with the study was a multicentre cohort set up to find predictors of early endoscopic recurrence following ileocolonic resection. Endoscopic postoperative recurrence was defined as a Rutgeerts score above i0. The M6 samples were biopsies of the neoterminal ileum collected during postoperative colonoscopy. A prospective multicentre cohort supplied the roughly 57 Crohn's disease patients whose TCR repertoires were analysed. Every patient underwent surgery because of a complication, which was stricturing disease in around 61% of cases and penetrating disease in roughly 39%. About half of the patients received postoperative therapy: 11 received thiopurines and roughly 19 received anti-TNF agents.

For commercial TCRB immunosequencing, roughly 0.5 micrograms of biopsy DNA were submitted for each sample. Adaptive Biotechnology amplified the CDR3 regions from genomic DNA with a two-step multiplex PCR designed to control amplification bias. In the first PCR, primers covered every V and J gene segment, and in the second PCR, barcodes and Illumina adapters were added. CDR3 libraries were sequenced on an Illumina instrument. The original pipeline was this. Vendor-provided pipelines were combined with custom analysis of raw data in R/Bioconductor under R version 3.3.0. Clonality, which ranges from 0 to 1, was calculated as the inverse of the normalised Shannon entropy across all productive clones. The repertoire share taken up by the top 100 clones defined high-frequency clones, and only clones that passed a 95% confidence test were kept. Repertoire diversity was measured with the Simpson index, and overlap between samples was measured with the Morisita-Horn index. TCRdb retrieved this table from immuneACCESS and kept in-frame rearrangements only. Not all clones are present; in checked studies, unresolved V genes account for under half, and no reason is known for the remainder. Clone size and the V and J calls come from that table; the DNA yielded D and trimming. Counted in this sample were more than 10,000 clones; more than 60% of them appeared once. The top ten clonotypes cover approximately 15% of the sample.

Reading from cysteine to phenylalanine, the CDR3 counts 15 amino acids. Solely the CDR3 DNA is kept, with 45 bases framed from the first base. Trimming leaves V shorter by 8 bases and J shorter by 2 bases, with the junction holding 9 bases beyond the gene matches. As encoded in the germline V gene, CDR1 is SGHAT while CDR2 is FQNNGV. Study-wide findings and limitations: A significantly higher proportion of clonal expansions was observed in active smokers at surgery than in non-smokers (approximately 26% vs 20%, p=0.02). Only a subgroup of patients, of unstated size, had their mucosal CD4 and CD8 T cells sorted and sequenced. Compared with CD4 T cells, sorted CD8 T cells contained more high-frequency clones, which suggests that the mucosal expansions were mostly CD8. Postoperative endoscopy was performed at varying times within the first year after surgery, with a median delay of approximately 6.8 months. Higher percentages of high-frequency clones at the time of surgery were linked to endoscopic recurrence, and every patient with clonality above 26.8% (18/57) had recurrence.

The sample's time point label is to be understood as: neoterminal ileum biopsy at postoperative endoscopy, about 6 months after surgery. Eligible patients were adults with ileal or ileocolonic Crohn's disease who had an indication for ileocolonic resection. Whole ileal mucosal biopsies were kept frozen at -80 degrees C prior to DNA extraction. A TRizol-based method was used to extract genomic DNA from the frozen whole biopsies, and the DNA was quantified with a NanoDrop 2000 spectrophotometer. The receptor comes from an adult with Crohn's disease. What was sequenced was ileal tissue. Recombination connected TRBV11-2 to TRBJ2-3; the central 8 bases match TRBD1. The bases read TGTGCCAGCGGGGGACAGGTGTCCTTCACAGATACGCAGTATTTT. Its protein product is CASGGQVSFTDTQYF. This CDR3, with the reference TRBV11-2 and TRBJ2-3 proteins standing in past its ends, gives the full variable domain EAGVAQSPRYKIIEKRQSVAFWCNPISGHATLYWYQQILGQGPKLLIQFQNNGVVDDSQLPKDRFSAERLKGVDSTLKIQPAKLEDSAVYLCASGGQVSFTDTQYFGPGTRLTVL.